This record looks at one TCR beta chain sequence and its context. Its antigen is still unknown. Trimming at V came to 4 bases and at J to 8 bases, leaving 11 bases not matched to a gene. CDR3 size: 16 residues. Germline V gives CDR1 SGHDT, CDR2 YYEEEE. The data stem from a study of cytomegalovirus exposure and HLA in healthy donors. Study results and limitations: Productive rates of about 87% or about 30% were seen for most TCR beta V segments in an earlier analysis.

13 Jbeta primers and 60 Vbeta primers were used for the PCR. The protocol was immunoSEQ multiplex PCR, while the TCRdb copy is restricted to in-frame clones and leaves out a portion. The sample includes about 78,000 clones, 72% of them seen just once. The source of this sequence is a woman aged 40 to 50 in good health and CMV-seropositive. Material: PBMCs. This chain connects TRBV5-6 to TRBJ1-6; 8 bases fit TRBD1. CDR3 coding DNA: TGTGCCAGCAGCAGGATCACAGGGGGAAATGATTCACCCCTCCACTTT. Its protein is CASSRITGGNDSPLHF.